The source of this T cell receptor (beta chain) is a study of blood T cell repertoires in COVID-19. Study overall: Some COVID-19 samples were acute and others convalescent; all came from the United States, Italy and Spain. T cells, B-cell-depleted T cells, or PBMCs provided the cDNA or gDNA that served as material.

Under the authors' procedure: It was from reference gene primer amplification that nucleated cell counts were estimated. Assay used: immunoSEQ multiplex PCR; TCRdb lists only in-frame clones, some missing. V and J calls and clone size come straight from that table; D and trimming were deduced from the DNA. Among about 110,000 clones, 60% to 85% were seen once, and the ten largest hold 1.5% to 2%. This clone has only a few counts. The clonotype comes from a woman aged 40 to 50 with acute or convalescent COVID-19. Sequenced: peripheral blood.

This CDR3 reads CASSTDTTTEAFF. The CDR3 DNA reads TGTGCCAGCAGCACGGACACGACCACTGAAGCTTTCTTT. The rearrangement links TRBV12-3 or TRBV12-4 to TRBJ1-1, with D perhaps matching TRBD1 (5 bases). The V and J ends lost 6 bases and 4 bases respectively, with 12 bases between them. CDR3 length: 13 amino acids.